The clone carrying this TCR beta chain was detected many times. The data were taken from a study of T cells in Graves' hyperthyroidism and ophthalmopathy. The CDR3 has 15 amino acids. In germline, CDR1 is SEHNR, CDR2 FQNEAQ (reference sequence). V was pared by 2 bases and J by 5 bases, with 6 bases of the junction left unmatched. RNA transcripts gave rise to amplified TCR beta CDR3 regions. RT-PCR in the first round (using the HTBI primer set) targeted the TCR CDR3. One entry per CDR3 protein results from TCRdb running MiXCR on the multiplex PCR reads. The table records around 580,000 distinct CDR3 sequences, around 17% of them present only once.

The chain is built from TRBV7-9 and TRBJ2-1; TRBD1 agrees at 7 bases. Sequenced: blood. The TCR originated in a woman between 18 and 30 years old with Graves' hyperthyroidism. DNA for the CDR3: TGTGCCAGCAGCTTACCGTACAGGGGTGACAATGAGCAGTTCTTC. Encoded protein: CASSLPYRGDNEQFF.